This T cell receptor (beta chain) was captured in a study of T cells after posttransplantation cyclophosphamide. The CDR3 length is 16 residues. V was clipped by 0 bases and J by 0 bases, with 13 bases between them. Germline assignment: CDR1 SGDLS and CDR2 YYNGEE. Study conclusions and caveats: Tissue-infiltrating T cells from skin or gut overlapped little with blood T cells. Later post-transplant blood repertoires were often dominated by donor CD8+ memory clones.

Sampled 1 year posttransplant, controls received myeloablative marrow transplants, methotrexate and a calcineurin inhibitor. Details on this clone: The antigen is not known.

Using immunoSEQ multiplex PCR, the repertoire was profiled, and TCRdb retains in-frame clones only, with some absent. This sample has 23,000 or so clones, with approximately 83% found just once. The specimen was PBMCs, collected 362 days after allogeneic stem cell transplant with calcineurin inhibitor and methotrexate. The gene calls are TRBV9 and TRBJ2-7; no firm D call. The clonotype originates from a female patient between 25 and 45 years old who received an allogeneic stem cell transplant from an unrelated donor, was CMV-positive, and had acute and chronic GVHD. Some T cells may be provided by the graft donor. CDR3 coding DNA: TGTGCCAGCAGCGTAGCTAACAGTCCAAGCTCCTACGAGCAGTACTTC. It translates to CASSVANSPSSYEQYF.